This record looks at one T cell receptor beta chain sequence and its context. Its target is not known. The V gene lost 5 bases and the J gene lost 5 bases, with 19 bases spanning the gap. CDR1 is SGHAT and CDR2 is FQDESV in the germline V gene (reference sequence). The CDR3 has 15 residues. This record comes from a study of cytomegalovirus exposure and HLA in healthy donors. Study in general: Inside one of the first data releases sat some 85 million unique TCRs taken from HLA-typed donors. General study points: In a later analysis, at a false discovery rate of 0.05, under 20,000 TCR beta sequences matched HLA alleles. 87-base-pair reads could not separate some V segments, including TRBV6-2 and TRBV6-3.

It was with 60 Vbeta and 13 Jbeta primers that the PCR ran. Produced via immunoSEQ multiplex PCR; TCRdb's table is partial and in-frame only. In the table there are fewer than 150,000 clones, around 77% of which are singletons. The sequenced sample consisted of PBMCs. The sequence was collected from a man aged 50-59 years in good health and CMV-seronegative. This chain joins TRBV11-1 and TRBJ2-7, with D perhaps matching TRBD1 (7 bases). The CDR3 DNA is TGTGCCAGCAGCCCGGCGGAGGGGGCTAACCACGAGCAGTACTTC. This encodes CASSPAEGANHEQYF.